Listed below are T cell receptor beta chains from one sample, sequenced in a study of blood T cells in healthy people across ages. Each CDR3 protein gets one entry after TCRdb re-called the 5' RACE reads with MiXCR. This table holds roughly 800,000 distinct CDR3 sequences, 25% to 30% found once. The data also belong to a second study, concerning T cells of mothers and their children.

Source material: blood. These receptors all come from a boy between 10 and 17 years old in good health. Each CDR3 is given with its conserved first and last residue. A D gene is named only where the DNA matches it firmly. Size is omitted from some rows. Given values are once, few, many or a class for expanded clones.

j_call clone_size v_call d_call cdr3_nt cdr3_aa
TRBJ1-2 few TRBV6-6 TRBD1 TGTGCCAGCACCGATGAACAGGGGCGGGTCTATGGCTACACCTTC CASTDEQGRVYGYTF
TRBJ2-6 - TRBV7-6 - TGTGCCAGCAGCCCGGACAGTCACTCTGGGGCCAACGTCCTGACTTTC CASSPDSHSGANVLTF
TRBJ2-4 - TRBV20-1 - TGCAGTGCTAGCTGGGGGATAGCCAAAAACATTCAGTACTTC CSASWGIAKNIQYF
TRBJ2-7 few TRBV12-3/TRBV12-4 TRBD1 TGTGCCAGCAGTCCGGTAACAGGGGGCTACGAGCAGTACTTC CASSPVTGGYEQYF
TRBJ2-7 - TRBV7-2 TRBD1 TGTGCCAGCAGCTTAGTGGGACAGGGGAGCTCCTACGAGCAGTACTTC CASSLVGQGSSYEQYF
TRBJ2-1 few TRBV20-1 TRBD2 TGCAGTGCTAAGCGGGGGGGCAATGAGCAGTTCTTC CSAKRGGNEQFF
TRBJ2-5 few TRBV25-1 - TGTGCCAGCAGTTATAGCGATCAAGAGACCCAGTACTTC CASSYSDQETQYF
TRBJ1-2 - TRBV20-1 TRBD1 TGCAGTGCTTCGGGACAGGGAAACTATGGCTACACCTTC CSASGQGNYGYTF
TRBJ1-2 - TRBV5-1 - TGCGCCAGCAGCCCTTTAGCGGGCCCTAACTATGGCTACACCTTC CASSPLAGPNYGYTF
TRBJ2-1 - TRBV10-3 TRBD2 TGTGCCATCAGAGCGGGAGGGCCGAATGAGCAGTTCTTC CAIRAGGPNEQFF
TRBJ2-7 few TRBV3-1 TRBD1 TGTGCCAGCAGCCAGGCCGGGACAGGGGGCGCCGAGCAGTACTTC CASSQAGTGGAEQYF
TRBJ1-1 - TRBV29-1 TRBD1 TGCAGCGCTTTACGCAGGGGGCCCACTGAAGCTTTCTTT CSALRRGPTEAFF
TRBJ2-5 few TRBV5-1 TRBD2 TGCGCCAGCAGCTTGGGGCCAGCGGGGGCACAAGAGACCCAGTACTTC CASSLGPAGAQETQYF
TRBJ2-7 many TRBV27 TRBD1 TGTGCCAGCAGTTTTATTTTAACAGGGGAGAAGTACTTC CASSFILTGEKYF
TRBJ2-2 - TRBV12-3/TRBV12-4 TRBD1 TGTGCCAGCACCAAACAGGGGGCGGACGGGGAGCTGTTTTTT CASTKQGADGELFF
TRBJ1-2 - TRBV5-1 - TGCGCCAGCAGCTCTGGGTCGGGAGCCTATGGCTACACCTTC CASSSGSGAYGYTF
TRBJ2-1 few TRBV29-1 - TGCAGCGTTGAAAAAGGGGGGGGCATCTACAATGAGCAGTTCTTC CSVEKGGGIYNEQFF
TRBJ2-3 - TRBV6-1 TRBD1 TGTGCCAGCAGGGGAGACAGGGGCTCCACAGATACGCAGTATTTT CASRGDRGSTDTQYF
TRBJ1-1 - TRBV11-2 TRBD1 TGTGCCAGCAGCACTCACAGGGGGCCTTTGAACACTGAAGCTTTCTTT CASSTHRGPLNTEAFF
TRBJ2-1 few TRBV2 TRBD2 TGTGCCAGCAGCAGGACTAGCGATGAGCAGTTCTTC CASSRTSDEQFF
TRBJ2-7 - TRBV6-5 TRBD1 TGTGCCAGCAGCCCCACCGGGACAGATGCCTACGAGCAGTACTTC CASSPTGTDAYEQYF
TRBJ1-6 few TRBV7-2 - TGTGCCAGCAGCATCCAGGGTGGGAATTCACCCCTCCGCTTT CASSIQGGNSPLRF
TRBJ1-2 few TRBV12-3/TRBV12-4 - TGTGCCAGCAGTACCCGACAGGTTCGTAGGGGAGGCTACACCTTC CASSTRQVRRGGYTF
TRBJ2-5 - TRBV10-3 TRBD2 TGTGCCATCTGGGAAAACGGGGGGGATCCAGAGACCCAGTACTTC CAIWENGGDPETQYF
TRBJ1-2 - TRBV6-1 TRBD1 TGTGCCAGCAGTGAATTTGAGGGACAGGCCATCTACACCTTC CASSEFEGQAIYTF
TRBJ2-3 - TRBV9 TRBD2 TGTGCCAGCAGCTCCCGGGAGGGGAGCGGGGGTGTTACAGATACGCAGTATTTT CASSSREGSGGVTDTQYF